This entry lists 29 T cell receptor beta chains sequenced from one sample in a study of CXCR3-negative and CXCR3-positive naive CD8 T cells. Study results and limitations: CXCR3-positive naive cells had TRB CDR3s that were more hydrophobic than CXCR3-negative naive cells had.

The libraries of TRB cDNA were prepared using 5' RACE with UMI labels. TCRdb reprocessed the 5' RACE reads and keeps a single row for each CDR3 protein, giving no DNA. Its table records roughly 110,000 distinct CDR3 sequences. No antigens are known for them. Sequencing was carried out using naive CXCR3+ CD8+ T cells from blood. Subset meaning: CD45RO-CCR7+CD27+CD95- naive CD8+ T cells expressing CXCR3 (TNR3+). Every receptor here comes from a human donor in good health. Some clones in this sample may be carry-over from other donors' samples.

The chain joins TRBV27 to TRBJ1-2; lacking DNA, the TRBD1 call made by TCRdb goes unchecked. Germline loops: CDR1 MNHEY, CDR2 SMNVEV (reference sequence). There are 14 residues in the CDR3. The chain's CDR3 is CASSLQGAHRGYTF.

V gene TRBV7-8 combines with J gene TRBJ1-6. CDR3 size: 16 residues. The germline CDR1 and CDR2 sequences are SGHVS and FQNEAQ. CDR3 protein: CASTSDPDSYNSPLHF.

The gene calls are TRBV29-1 and TRBJ2-1; the TCRdb call, TRBD1, lacks DNA for checking. Germline CDR1 is SQVTM and CDR2 is ANQGSEA. The CDR3 runs 15 residues. The CDR3 protein is CSVEDGQGTYNEQFF.

The chain combines TRBV5-1 with TRBJ2-7; TCRdb returns TRBD2, unconfirmable since there is no DNA. From germline, CDR1 is SGHRS and CDR2 YFSETQ. This CDR3 spans 12 amino acids. The CDR3 sequence: CASIASPYEQYF.

The chain links TRBV7-9 to TRBJ2-7; TCRdb names TRBD2, which stays unverified in the absence of DNA. The CDR3 consists of 15 residues. Germline loops: CDR1 SEHNR, CDR2 FQNEAQ (reference sequence). CDR3 sequence: CASSVGTSIAYEQYF.

This rearrangement joins TRBV5-1 to TRBJ1-5; absent DNA, TCRdb's TRBD1 call cannot be checked. CDR3 length: 13 residues. The V gene's germline CDR1 is SGHRS and CDR2 YFSETQ. CDR3 in amino acids: CASSYGNNQPQHF.

The genes are TRBV12-3 or TRBV12-4 and TRBJ2-6; no DNA is available, so the TRBD1 call from TCRdb remains unchecked. CDR3 length: 17 residues. The CDR3 here is CASSPPAGAGGANVLTF.

The chain combines TRBV20-1 with TRBJ2-1; TCRdb gives TRBD1 as the D gene, but with no DNA this cannot be confirmed. There are 15 residues in the CDR3. Looked up from germline, CDR1 is DFQATT and CDR2 is SNEGSKA (reference sequence). CDR3: CSARDLAGAFNEQFF.

J is TRBJ2-5 and V is TRBV7-7; the D gene TCRdb calls, TRBD2, cannot be checked with no DNA. Germline CDR1 and CDR2: SSHAT and FNYEAQ (reference sequence). The CDR3 spans 14 residues. CDR3 region: CASSTMTNQETQYF.

The chain joins TRBV7-3 to TRBJ1-1; the TCRdb call, TRBD1, lacks DNA for checking. This CDR3 comprises 16 residues. CDR1 SGHTA and CDR2 FQGTGA come from the germline V gene. The CDR3 is CASSLTPRGGHTEAFF.

The chain carries TRBV10-3 and TRBJ2-1; TCRdb's D call, TRBD1, is unchecked because there is no DNA. CDR3 length equals 14 residues. From germline, CDR1 is ENHRY and CDR2 SYGVKD. The CDR3 loop is CAISDGTAYNEQFF.

This chain links TRBV7-2 with TRBJ1-2. The germline V gene has CDR1 SGHTA and CDR2 FQGNSA. The CDR3 totals 14 residues. CDR3 loop: CASSLEPLDYGYTF.

This rearrangement joins TRBV5-1 to TRBJ1-2; TCRdb's assignment of TRBD1 cannot be checked, as there is no DNA. The length of the CDR3 is 13 residues. Germline V gene sequence: CDR1 SGHRS, CDR2 YFSETQ. CDR3: CASSLEGKGGYTF.

This chain joins TRBV21-1 and TRBJ2-4; without DNA, the TCRdb call of TRBD1 cannot be checked. TRBV21-1 is recorded as a pseudogene. The CDR3 contains 18 residues. CDR3: CASSKSARTDLAKNIQYF.

CDR3 residues: CASRPDRVSYNEQFF. The rearrangement links TRBV28 to TRBJ2-1; the D gene TCRdb calls, TRBD1, cannot be checked with no DNA. This CDR3 has 15 amino acids. Germline CDR1 reads MDHEN; CDR2 reads SYDVKM.

The chain combines TRBV29-1 with TRBJ1-1. Per the germline V gene, CDR1 is SQVTM and CDR2 is ANQGSEA. The CDR3 is made up of 13 amino acids. The CDR3 sequence is CSVEAGMNTEAFF.

The chain recombines TRBV15 with TRBJ1-2. The CDR3 is made up of 17 amino acids. CDR1 is LNHNV, CDR2 YYDKDF, per germline (reference sequence). The CDR3 loop is CATSPQRRPGVNYGYTF.

The rearrangement uses TRBV29-1 and TRBJ2-1; TCRdb outputs TRBD2, but without DNA this stays unchecked. The CDR3 consists of 16 residues. Germline V CDR1 and CDR2: SQVTM, ANQGSEA. The CDR3 region is CSVVGREDRSYNEQFF.

This rearrangement joins TRBV29-1 to TRBJ2-5; TCRdb lists TRBD2, though no DNA is available to test this call. The CDR3 sequence is 17 residues long. Germline V gene lookup returns CDR1 SQVTM and CDR2 ANQGSEA. The CDR3: CSVEEPAVVPRSETQYF.

The rearrangement joins TRBV9 to TRBJ2-1; TCRdb proposes TRBD2, but this gene call is untestable without DNA. CDR3 length: 12 amino acids. CDR1 and CDR2 (germline): SGDLS, YYNGEE. The CDR3 spells CASSVGGDEQFF.

The chain recombines TRBV7-8 with TRBJ2-5; the TCRdb call, TRBD1, lacks DNA for checking. The CDR3 is 17 amino acids. Germline V gives CDR1 SGHVS, CDR2 FQNEAQ. CDR3 protein: CASSIRRGVGTEETQYF.

The chain links TRBV21-1 to TRBJ1-6; lacking DNA, the TRBD1 call made by TCRdb goes unchecked. TRBV21-1 is a recognized pseudogene. The CDR3 is 15 amino acids. The CDR3: CASSKGTALNSPLHF.

The J gene is TRBJ2-1, the V gene TRBV7-6; absent DNA, TCRdb's TRBD2 call cannot be checked. CDR1 and CDR2 from the germline V gene are SGHVS and FNYEAQ. This CDR3 comprises 15 residues. CDR3: CASSPLTGGPNEQFF.

This chain uses TRBV5-1 with TRBJ1-1; TCRdb designates TRBD1, a call that cannot be tested without DNA. The CDR3 is 13 residues long. Germline CDR1 reads SGHRS; CDR2 reads YFSETQ. CDR3 amino acids: CASSWGARGEAFF.

V gene TRBV25-1 combines with J gene TRBJ1-1. The CDR3 covers 14 residues. The germline gives CDR1 MGHDK, CDR2 SYGVNS. The CDR3 sequence: CASSDTDPNTEAFF.

This chain links TRBV7-9 with TRBJ2-7; TCRdb's assignment of TRBD1 cannot be checked, as there is no DNA. Germline values: CDR1 SEHNR, CDR2 FQNEAQ (reference sequence). This CDR3 comprises 16 residues. CDR3 sequence: CASSSLTATSSYEQYF.

The chain recombines TRBV10-3 with TRBJ2-1; TCRdb's D call of TRBD1 is untestable without DNA. Germline assignment: CDR1 ENHRY and CDR2 SYGVKD. This CDR3 comprises 16 residues. CDR3 amino acids: CAIQGAPMSSYNEQFF.

This chain's CDR3 is CSVFFMGGYEQYF. V usage is TRBV29-1 and J usage is TRBJ2-7; TCRdb returns TRBD1, unconfirmable since there is no DNA. This CDR3 comprises 13 residues. CDR1 and CDR2 (germline): SQVTM, ANQGSEA.

The chain joins TRBV29-1 to TRBJ2-1; absent DNA, TCRdb's TRBD1 call cannot be checked. The germline CDR1 and CDR2 sequences are SQVTM and ANQGSEA. This CDR3 has 12 residues. CDR3 region: CSVVEQGSEQFF.